This T cell receptor (beta chain) was obtained from a study of T cells after yellow fever vaccination. As for the study in general: Preparing low-cell-number fractions relied on SMART-Seq v4 Ultra Low Input.

In this sample, this clonotype turned up a few times. Conversion of TCR transcripts into cDNA relied on 5'RACE template switching, which added a universal primer site and UMIs. TCRdb reprocessed the 5' RACE reads via MiXCR and lists one record per CDR3 protein. The sample contains some 350,000 distinct CDR3 sequences, approximately 4.2% of which appear only once. Sample: PBMCs, taken 5 days after the yellow fever booster vaccination. The receptor was derived from a man younger than 35 who received the YFV17D yellow fever vaccine.

The CDR3 region is CASSPLQGTEAFF. The CDR3 DNA follows: TGTGCCAGCAGCCCCCTGCAGGGAACTGAAGCTTTCTTT. The chain employs TRBV5-6 and TRBJ1-1; TRBD1 is a possible D gene (5 bases). Trimming removed 4 bases at V and 5 bases at J, with 12 bases between. This CDR3 has 13 residues. Germline V gene data show CDR1 as SGHDT and CDR2 as YYEEEE.